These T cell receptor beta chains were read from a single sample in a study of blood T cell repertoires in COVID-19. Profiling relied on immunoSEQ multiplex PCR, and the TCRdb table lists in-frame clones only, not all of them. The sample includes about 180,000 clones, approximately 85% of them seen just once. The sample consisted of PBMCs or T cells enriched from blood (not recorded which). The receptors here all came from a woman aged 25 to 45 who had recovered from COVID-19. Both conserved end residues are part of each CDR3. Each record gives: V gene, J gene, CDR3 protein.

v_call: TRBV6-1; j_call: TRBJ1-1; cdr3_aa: CASSVQDGSNTEAFF
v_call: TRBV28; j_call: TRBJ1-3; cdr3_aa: CASSLIPGQGALMRNTIYF
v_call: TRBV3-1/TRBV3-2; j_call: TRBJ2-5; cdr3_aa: CASIPGGLEETQYF
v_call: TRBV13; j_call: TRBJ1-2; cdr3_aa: CASSLMGGSGYTF
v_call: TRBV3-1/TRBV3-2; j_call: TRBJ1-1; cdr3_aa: CASSQGGRNTEAFF
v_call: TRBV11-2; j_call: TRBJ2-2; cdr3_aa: CASSLWGLAQNTGELFF
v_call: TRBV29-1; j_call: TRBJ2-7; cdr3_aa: CSVEAGTYEQYF
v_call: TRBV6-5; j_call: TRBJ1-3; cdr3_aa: CASSPPGVSGNTIYF
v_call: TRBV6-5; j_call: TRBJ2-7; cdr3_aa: CASAGGTYEQYF
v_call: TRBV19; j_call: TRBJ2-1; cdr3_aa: CASRTSTSSWSYNEQFF
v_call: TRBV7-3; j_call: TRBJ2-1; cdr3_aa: CASSSKTSGRHNEQFF
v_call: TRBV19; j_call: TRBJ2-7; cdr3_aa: CASSIVGEMAGRMGEQYF
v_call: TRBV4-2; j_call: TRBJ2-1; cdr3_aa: CASSQSDYEQFF
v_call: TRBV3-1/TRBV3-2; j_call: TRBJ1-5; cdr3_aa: CASSPRGNQPQHF
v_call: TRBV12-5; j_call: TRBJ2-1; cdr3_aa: CASGLVSLAIF
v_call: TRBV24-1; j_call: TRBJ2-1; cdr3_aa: CATSDLPGTGGFNEQFF
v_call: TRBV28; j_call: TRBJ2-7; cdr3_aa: CASRLAGSSYEQYF